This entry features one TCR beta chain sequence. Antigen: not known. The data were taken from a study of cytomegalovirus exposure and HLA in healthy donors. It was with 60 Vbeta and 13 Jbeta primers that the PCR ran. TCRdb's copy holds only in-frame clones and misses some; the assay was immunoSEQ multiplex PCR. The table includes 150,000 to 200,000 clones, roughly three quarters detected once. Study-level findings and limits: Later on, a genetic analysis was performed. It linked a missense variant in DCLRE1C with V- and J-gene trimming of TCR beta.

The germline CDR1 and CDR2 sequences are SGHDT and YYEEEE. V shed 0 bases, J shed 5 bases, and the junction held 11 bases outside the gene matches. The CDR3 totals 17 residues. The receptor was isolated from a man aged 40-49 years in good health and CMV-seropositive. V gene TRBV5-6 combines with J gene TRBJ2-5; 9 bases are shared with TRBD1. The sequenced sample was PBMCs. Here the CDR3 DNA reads TGTGCCAGCAGCTTGGCCGCTGGACAGGGGATTTGGGAGACCCAGTACTTC. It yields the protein CASSLAAGQGIWETQYF.